These 7 T cell receptor beta chains were all obtained from the same sample, sequenced in a study of beta chain features in type 1 diabetes. Points from the study as a whole: Shorter TCRB CDR3s, moderately but significantly so, marked every one of the four CD4+ subsets in Type 1 diabetes patients.

These receptors are not linked to any known antigen. Reverse transcribing all isolated RNA meant expressed TCRB transcripts were sequenced. Produced via immunoSEQ multiplex PCR; TCRdb's table is partial and in-frame only. The sample contains some 700,000 clones, roughly 13% of which appear only once. Source material: naive CD4+ T cells from blood. These receptors all come from a man between 18 and 29 years old with type 1 diabetes.

About this clone itself: At the DNA level, this CDR3 is encoded by other sequences in the same sample as well. The rearrangement joins TRBV5-1 to TRBJ1-2; 10 bases fit TRBD1. CDR3 length equals 14 residues. Unmatched junction bases numbered 2, after V lost 3 bases and J lost 3 bases. The V gene's germline CDR1 is SGHRS and CDR2 YFSETQ. CDR3 sequence (DNA): TGCGCCAGCAGCTCCGGGACAGGGGACTATGGCTACACCTTC. This gives the protein CASSSGTGDYGYTF.

This clone came up a few times. The genes are TRBV20-1 and TRBJ2-3; no clear D. V was trimmed by 2 bases and J by 7 bases, leaving 7 bases between them. The germline CDR1 and CDR2 sequences are DFQATT and SNEGSKA (reference sequence). The CDR3 is 11 amino acids. CDR3 region: CSARTTNTQYF. In DNA, the CDR3 is TGCAGTGCTAGAACTACAAATACGCAGTATTTT.

The sample holds a few counts of this clone. The gene calls are TRBV4-1 and TRBJ1-6; D unclear. The CDR3 length is 15 residues. CDR1 and CDR2 (germline): MGHRA, YSYEKL. The V and J ends lost 1 base and 11 bases respectively, with 15 bases between them. Written as DNA, the CDR3 is TGCGCCAGCAGCCAAGTGTACCCGGGGTTTGCACCCCTCCACTTT. Translating gives CASSQVYPGFAPLHF.

The rearrangement links TRBV30 to TRBJ2-3; D not certain. Germline CDR1 is GTSNPN and CDR2 is SVGIG (reference sequence). The CDR3 covers 12 residues. Trimming removed 7 bases at V and 1 base at J, with 9 bases between. CDR3 in DNA: TGTGCCTCGAGACCCCGCACAGATACGCAGTATTTT. The encoded protein is CASRPRTDTQYF.

V gene TRBV18 combines with J gene TRBJ2-5; the D gene is possibly TRBD1 (5 bases). The CDR3 is 13 residues long. Trimming took off 5 bases at V and 2 bases at J, with 9 bases between the two ends. Germline V gives CDR1 KGHSH, CDR2 LQKENI. The CDR3 DNA follows: TGTGCCAGCTCAGCAGCAGGGCAAGAGACCCAGTACTTC. Translated, it gives CASSAAGQETQYF.

Remarks on this clone: Other DNA sequences within the sample encode an identical CDR3. The V gene is TRBV29-1, the J gene TRBJ2-7, with D maybe TRBD1 (6 bases). The CDR3 spans 15 residues. Germline-derived CDR1 and CDR2 are SQVTM and ANQGSEA. V was cut by 4 bases and J by 7 bases, with 23 bases left in between. In DNA form, the CDR3 reads TGCAGCGTTGGGGCGGTAGGGGGTGGTCTGCGGGAGCAGTACTTC. Its translation is CSVGAVGGGLREQYF.

This chain joins TRBV28 and TRBJ1-6; maybe TRBD1 (5 bases). V was shortened by 7 bases and J by 10 bases, with 11 bases between the two germline ends. In germline, CDR1 is MDHEN, CDR2 SYDVKM. This CDR3 spans 12 amino acids. CDR3 DNA: TGTGCCAGCATAGGGGATGGCTCACCCCTCCACTTT. It encodes CASIGDGSPLHF.